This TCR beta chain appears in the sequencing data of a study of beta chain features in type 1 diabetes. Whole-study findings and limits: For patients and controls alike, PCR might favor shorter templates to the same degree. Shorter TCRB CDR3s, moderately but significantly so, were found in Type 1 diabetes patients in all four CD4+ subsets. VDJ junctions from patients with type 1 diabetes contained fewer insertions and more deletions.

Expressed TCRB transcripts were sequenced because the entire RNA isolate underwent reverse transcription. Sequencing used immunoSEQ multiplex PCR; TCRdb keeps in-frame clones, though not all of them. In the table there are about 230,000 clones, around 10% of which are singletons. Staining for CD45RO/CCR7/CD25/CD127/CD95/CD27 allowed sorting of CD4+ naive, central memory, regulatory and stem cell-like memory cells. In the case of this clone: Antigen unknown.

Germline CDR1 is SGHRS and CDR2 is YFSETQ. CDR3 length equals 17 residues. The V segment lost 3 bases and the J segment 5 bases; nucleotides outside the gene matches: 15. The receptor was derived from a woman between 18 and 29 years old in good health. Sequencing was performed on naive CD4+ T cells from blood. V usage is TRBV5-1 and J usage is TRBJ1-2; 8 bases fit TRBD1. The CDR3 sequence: CASSSGQGRVPGYGYTF. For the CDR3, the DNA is TGCGCCAGCAGCTCAGGACAGGGTCGGGTCCCGGGATATGGCTACACCTTC.